Listed below are T cell receptor beta chains from one sample, sequenced in a study of T cell repertoires in cytomegalovirus infection. MiXCR, applied by TCRdb to the reads, yields one record per CDR3 protein. The sample records some 680,000 distinct CDR3 sequences, less than 40% being singletons. The specimen sequenced was PBMCs. The receptors stem from a human donor in good health (CMV status not recorded). Some clones in this sample may be carry-over from other donors' samples. The CDR3 runs from the conserved cysteine through the conserved F or W. The D gene is left open where the match is weak. Rows may omit the clone size; those that give it use once, few, many or a size class.

V	D	size	J	DNA	CDR3
TRBV27	.	.	TRBJ1-5	TGTGCCAGCAGTTTTGGAGGGGCAACCCGGCCCCAGCATTTT	CASSFGGATRPQHF
TRBV6-5	TRBD2	.	TRBJ2-1	TGTGCCAGCACCAAACTAGCGGGTTTAAACAATGAGCAGTTCTTC	CASTKLAGLNNEQFF
TRBV7-7	TRBD2	.	TRBJ2-2	TGTGCTAGCAGCTTAGTACCGGGACTAGCGGGAGTGGCCGGGGAGCTGTTTTTT	CASSLVPGLAGVAGELFF
TRBV6-6	TRBD1	few	TRBJ2-5	TGTGCCAGCAGTTACCCGAGGGGGCGTCCGTACCAAGAGACCCAGTACTTC	CASSYPRGRPYQETQYF
TRBV5-4	TRBD2	.	TRBJ2-1	TGTGCCAGCAGCACGCACGGGGGGGTAAGTGAGCAGTTCTTC	CASSTHGGVSEQFF
TRBV15	.	few	TRBJ1-5	TGTGCCACCAGCAGAGTGAATAGCAATCAGCCCCAGCATTTT	CATSRVNSNQPQHF
TRBV6-6	TRBD1	.	TRBJ1-2	TGTGCCAGCAGTTCCAGGACAGGAAAAAACTATGGCTACACCTTC	CASSSRTGKNYGYTF
TRBV7-2	.	many	TRBJ2-2	TGTGCCAGCAGCAAACAACCTCCGGGACTTGGGAGCCCCGGGGAGCTGTTTTTT	CASSKQPPGLGSPGELFF
TRBV28	.	.	TRBJ2-1	TGTGCCAGCAAAGACCGCGATCATAGGACAAGGAGCTCCTACAATGAGCAGTTCTTC	CASKDRDHRTRSSYNEQFF
TRBV6-1	TRBD1	.	TRBJ1-5	TGTGCCAGCAGGACGGGACAGGGGTACAATCAGCCCCAGCATTTT	CASRTGQGYNQPQHF
TRBV20-1	TRBD1	.	TRBJ1-5	TGCAGTGCTCACCGGACAGGGGCCAGCAATCAGCCCCAGCATTTT	CSAHRTGASNQPQHF
TRBV7-6	.	once	TRBJ1-3	TGTGCCAGCAGCTTCTCAACAGCTCTCTCTGTAAACACCATATATTTT	CASSFSTALSVNTIYF
TRBV28	TRBD2	few	TRBJ2-3	TGTGCCAGCAGTTCGCCGGGACTAGCAGCAGATACGCAGTATTTT	CASSSPGLAADTQYF
TRBV4-1	.	once	TRBJ1-5	TGCGCCAGCAGCCCGGGACTGCAACTGAGCAATCAGCCCCAGCATTTT	CASSPGLQLSNQPQHF
TRBV28	TRBD2	few	TRBJ2-7	TGTGCCAGCAGTTTTCTCCTAGCGGTTTACGAGCAGTACTTC	CASSFLLAVYEQYF
TRBV20-1	TRBD2	.	TRBJ2-1	TGCAGTGCTTTCCGACTAGCGGGAGTCAATGAGCAGTTCTTC	CSAFRLAGVNEQFF
TRBV7-2	.	.	TRBJ2-1	TGTGCCAGCAGCTTAGGGCAGACAAATTTTTACAATGAGCAGTTCTTC	CASSLGQTNFYNEQFF
TRBV20-1	TRBD1	few	TRBJ1-5	TGCAGTGCCCAGACAGGGGATAGGGGTCAGCCCCAGCATTTT	CSAQTGDRGQPQHF
TRBV7-2	.	.	TRBJ1-5	TGTGCCAGCAGCTTAACAGGTGCAGGGGGCAATCAGCCCCAGCATTTT	CASSLTGAGGNQPQHF
TRBV5-8	.	.	TRBJ2-7	TGTGCCAGCAGCCTCATAGGGGCCGAAGAGCAGTACTTC	CASSLIGAEEQYF
TRBV5-1	.	.	TRBJ2-1	TGCGCCAGCAGCATCGCCGGGACCAACAATGAGCAGTTCTTC	CASSIAGTNNEQFF
TRBV9	.	few	TRBJ1-2	TGTGCCAGCAGCGTAGGGGTGGGCTATGGCTACACCTTC	CASSVGVGYGYTF
TRBV11-2	TRBD1	few	TRBJ1-5	TGTGCCAGCAGCTTAGGGAAGGGGGCTAGCAATCAGCCCCAGCATTTT	CASSLGKGASNQPQHF
TRBV10-3	TRBD2	.	TRBJ2-3	TGTGCCATCAGGACGAGACTAGCGGGAGTGGGACCAAGTAGCACAGATACGCAGTATTTT	CAIRTRLAGVGPSSTDTQYF
TRBV9	.	few	TRBJ1-6	TGTGCCAGCAGCGTAGAGGAGAGAAATTCACCCCTCCACTTT	CASSVEERNSPLHF
TRBV7-4	.	.	TRBJ1-1	TGTGCCAGCAGCTTACCACGGGCTACCCTCATGAACACTGAAGCTTTCTTT	CASSLPRATLMNTEAFF
TRBV27	TRBD1	few	TRBJ2-2	TGTGCCAGCAGTTTATCTCTGGGACAGGGGGCGAACACCGGGGAGCTGTTTTTT	CASSLSLGQGANTGELFF
TRBV7-6	TRBD2	.	TRBJ2-1	TGTGCCAGCAGCCCCCCAGCGGGGCGTTCCTACAATGAGCAGTTCTTC	CASSPPAGRSYNEQFF
TRBV28	TRBD1	.	TRBJ1-1	TGTGCCAGCAGTGCGACAGGGGGACGAGCTTTCTTT	CASSATGGRAFF
TRBV5-6	.	.	TRBJ1-1	TGTGCCAGCAGCTTGGGACCTCAGGGGACAAACACTGAAGCTTTCTTT	CASSLGPQGTNTEAFF
TRBV28	TRBD1	.	TRBJ2-7	TGTGCCAGCAGTTTATTGGGTTTCGGGACAGGGAGCTCCTACGAGCAGTACTTC	CASSLLGFGTGSSYEQYF
TRBV7-8	TRBD2	many	TRBJ2-1	TGTGCCAGCAGCTTAGCCCCTAGGCCCAGTACGGGAGGGCTCAATGAGCAGTTCTTC	CASSLAPRPSTGGLNEQFF
TRBV7-2	TRBD1	.	TRBJ1-5	TGTGCCAGCAGCTTTACAGGGGGGACAAATCAGCCCCAGCATTTT	CASSFTGGTNQPQHF
TRBV20-1	TRBD2	.	TRBJ2-7	TGCAGTCCTAATACGGGAGGGAGCTCCTACGAGCAGTACTTC	CSPNTGGSSYEQYF
TRBV6-2/TRBV6-3	TRBD1	.	TRBJ2-2	TGTGCCAGCAGTACGGCAGGGGGCCGGACCGGGGAGCTGTTTTTT	CASSTAGGRTGELFF
TRBV28	.	few	TRBJ2-7	TGTGCCAGCAGTTTCCCACAGGGCTACGAGCAGTACTTC	CASSFPQGYEQYF
TRBV4-2	.	.	TRBJ2-3	TGTGCCAGCAGCCAAGAACCGGAGACAGATACGCAGTATTTT	CASSQEPETDTQYF
TRBV12-3/TRBV12-4	TRBD1	few	TRBJ1-5	TGTGCCAGCAGTACAGGGGGTGATCAGCCCCAGCATTTT	CASSTGGDQPQHF
TRBV4-1	.	.	TRBJ2-4	TGCGCCAGCAGCCAAGCCTCCGGATACAAAAACATTCAGTACTTC	CASSQASGYKNIQYF
TRBV15	.	few	TRBJ1-6	TGTGCCACCAGCAGCCAGAGCGGGAATTCACCCCTCCACTTT	CATSSQSGNSPLHF
TRBV11-2	.	.	TRBJ2-3	TGTGCCAGCAGCTTAGAGGTCGGCTACAGCACAGATACGCAGTATTTT	CASSLEVGYSTDTQYF
TRBV6-5	TRBD1	.	TRBJ1-6	TGTGCCAGCAGTTACAGTTTTCTTAGACAGGGGGGTTCACCCCTCCACTTT	CASSYSFLRQGGSPLHF
TRBV20-1	.	.	TRBJ2-2	TGCAGTGCTACCCCTTCGGGGCCCACCTTAAGGACCGGGGAGCTGTTTTTT	CSATPSGPTLRTGELFF